Listed below are T cell receptor beta chains from one sample, sequenced in a study of T cell repertoires in cytomegalovirus infection. TCRdb recomputed calls from the reads with MiXCR, one row per CDR3 protein. The sample consists of some 400,000 distinct CDR3 sequences, 25% to 40% of them appearing once. Sequencing input: PBMCs. Receptor source: a human donor in good health (CMV status not recorded). Some clones in this sample may be carry-over from other donors' samples. Both conserved end residues are part of each CDR3. Fields, in order: J gene, D gene, clone size, V gene, CDR3 DNA, CDR3 protein. A D gene is named only where the DNA matches it firmly. Only some rows state a clone size, as once, few, many or a class for expanded clones.

TRBJ1-6 NA many TRBV6-1 TGTGCCAGCACGAAGACCGCCAATTCACCCCTCCACTTT CASTKTANSPLHF
TRBJ1-5 NA NA TRBV19 TGTGCCAGTAGTATCCAGGGGATTAGCAATCAGCCCCAGCATTTT CASSIQGISNQPQHF
TRBJ2-3 TRBD1 once TRBV27 TGTGCCAGCAGTCTGACAGGGGCCGAAGATACGCAGTATTTT CASSLTGAEDTQYF
TRBJ2-5 NA NA TRBV12-3/TRBV12-4 TGTGCCAGCAGTTTCAAGGAGGGGAAAGAGACCCAGTACTTC CASSFKEGKETQYF
TRBJ1-1 NA NA TRBV6-1 TGTGCCAGCAATGTGCACGGGAACACTGAAGCTTTCTTT CASNVHGNTEAFF
TRBJ2-7 TRBD2 NA TRBV4-1 TGCGCCAGCAGCCAAGATGACCCGCGACTAGCCGACTCCTACGAGCAGTACTTC CASSQDDPRLADSYEQYF
TRBJ2-3 NA NA TRBV20-1 TGCAGTGTTGGATCGTATACGCAGTATTTT CSVGSYTQYF
TRBJ1-4 TRBD1 few TRBV11-2 TGTGCCAGCAGCTTCCGGACAGGGTGGCGAGTGAATGAAAAACTGTTTTTT CASSFRTGWRVNEKLFF
TRBJ2-2 TRBD2 few TRBV2 TGTGCCAGCAGCGTAGGACTAGCGGGGGCGAAGAACACCGGGGAGCTGTTTTTT CASSVGLAGAKNTGELFF
TRBJ2-2 NA few TRBV10-3 TGTGCCATCGGAGACCGGGACACCATCCTCACCGGGGAGCTGTTTTTT CAIGDRDTILTGELFF
TRBJ2-1 NA NA TRBV19 TGTGCCAGCACTGAAACGAGGGGGGGAGTGGATGAGCAGTTCTTC CASTETRGGVDEQFF
TRBJ1-3 TRBD1 NA TRBV28 TGTGCCAGCAGTTCCCCCGGGACAGCCTCTGGAAACACCATATATTTT CASSSPGTASGNTIYF
TRBJ1-5 TRBD1 NA TRBV19 TGTGCCAGTACCAAGACAGGGAGTCAGCCCCAGCATTTT CASTKTGSQPQHF
TRBJ1-1 NA few TRBV2 TGTGCCAGCATCTCCAGGACTGAAGCTTTCTTT CASISRTEAFF
TRBJ1-3 NA few TRBV27 TGTGCCAGCAGTCCCGGGGGGCTAGGTGGAAACACCATATATTTT CASSPGGLGGNTIYF
TRBJ1-1 NA NA TRBV7-2 TGTGCCAGAAGCTTAGGGGGGTCCGGTGAAGATTTCTTT CARSLGGSGEDFF
TRBJ2-2 NA many TRBV7-6 TGTGCCAGCAGCTCCCGCCCGGGTACCGGGGAGCTGTTTTTT CASSSRPGTGELFF
TRBJ2-7 TRBD2 many TRBV7-2 TGTGCCAGCAGCCTGCCGGGCGGGGCGGGGGGGTGGAACGAGCAGTACTTC CASSLPGGAGGWNEQYF
TRBJ2-2 NA NA TRBV19 TGTGCCAGTAGAGTTGGGGGCGACAGAACGTTCGCGAACACCGGGGAGCTGTTTTTT CASRVGGDRTFANTGELFF
TRBJ2-3 NA NA TRBV18 TGTGCCAGCTCACCCCAAAACACAGATACGCAGTATTTT CASSPQNTDTQYF
TRBJ1-1 NA NA TRBV6-1 TGTGCCAGCAGTGCCAACTTACAGTGGACTGAAGCTTTCTTT CASSANLQWTEAFF
TRBJ2-2 NA once TRBV15 TGTGCCACCAGCAGAGGGGAAGCCGGGGAGCTGTTTTTT CATSRGEAGELFF
TRBJ2-3 NA NA TRBV14 TGTGCCAGCAGCCAAGATATGGGAGATACGCAGTATTTT CASSQDMGDTQYF
TRBJ1-5 NA NA TRBV12-3/TRBV12-4 TGTGCCAGCAGCGACGCCCTCATGAATCAGCCCCAGCATTTT CASSDALMNQPQHF
TRBJ1-2 NA many TRBV24-1 TGTGCCACCAGTGATTTGTCATTTGGGGACTACACCTTC CATSDLSFGDYTF
TRBJ1-5 NA NA TRBV10-2 TGCGCCAGCAGTGACTCGGGGCCCCAGCATTTT CASSDSGPQHF
TRBJ2-7 NA NA TRBV6-2/TRBV6-3 TGTGCCAGCAGTTACGGCCAGGGAGATCCCTACGAGCAGTACTTC CASSYGQGDPYEQYF
TRBJ1-1 NA NA TRBV25-1 TGTGCCAGCAGGGACCGGGGGACGAACACTGAAGCTTTCTTT CASRDRGTNTEAFF
TRBJ1-5 NA NA TRBV12-3/TRBV12-4 TGTGCCAACAGTTCCCGACTTCTCCCGGGAGGCAATCAGCCCCAGCATTTT CANSSRLLPGGNQPQHF
TRBJ1-5 NA NA TRBV12-3/TRBV12-4 TGTGCCAGCAGTTTTATCGGTAGCAATCAGCCCCCGCATTTT CASSFIGSNQPPHF
TRBJ2-4 NA NA TRBV4-1 TGCGCCAGCAGCCCCACTGGCAGCAAAAACATTCAGTACTTC CASSPTGSKNIQYF
TRBJ2-3 NA NA TRBV12-3/TRBV12-4 TGTGCCAGCAGTCCCAGCCTGATCGATACGCAGTATTTT CASSPSLIDTQYF
TRBJ2-7 TRBD2 few TRBV14 TGTGCCAGCAGCCACGGATTTAGCGGGGGTTGGTACGAGCAGTACTTC CASSHGFSGGWYEQYF
TRBJ2-1 TRBD1 NA TRBV11-2 TGCGCCAGCAGCCTCCGCACCCGGACAGGGTATGGCAATGAGCAGTTCTTC CASSLRTRTGYGNEQFF
TRBJ2-7 NA few TRBV4-1 TGCGCCAGCAGCCAAGTGATAGCGAGAGGACAGCCGAACTACGAGCAGTACTTC CASSQVIARGQPNYEQYF
TRBJ2-2 TRBD2 few TRBV5-4 TGTGCCAGCAGTCCGTGGGTGAGCGGGGGGCGCACCGGGGAGCTGTTTTTT CASSPWVSGGRTGELFF
TRBJ2-3 NA many TRBV4-1 TGCGCCAGCAGCTACCGGGACATAAACATTGATACGCAGTATTTT CASSYRDINIDTQYF
TRBJ1-5 NA NA TRBV24-1 TGTGCCACCAGTGACTCAGGGGTACAGCCCCAGCATTTT CATSDSGVQPQHF
TRBJ2-2 NA NA TRBV11-2 TGTGCCAGCAGCAACCACAGGGCCGGGGAGCTGTTTTTT CASSNHRAGELFF
TRBJ1-1 NA few TRBV2 TGTGCCATCCCAGAAGGGGGTAACTTGTGGAACACTGAAGCTTTCTTT CAIPEGGNLWNTEAFF
TRBJ2-3 NA NA TRBV20-1 TGCAGTGCTAGAGATGGGTTAGGACTCCCTTCCACAGATACGCAGTATTTT CSARDGLGLPSTDTQYF
TRBJ1-2 TRBD1 many TRBV7-2 TGTGCCAGCACCGGGACAGCATACGGCTACACCTTC CASTGTAYGYTF
TRBJ2-2 NA NA TRBV12-3/TRBV12-4 TGTGCCAGCAGTCTCCATGGGGGAGCGGTCACCGGGGAGCTGTTTTTT CASSLHGGAVTGELFF
TRBJ2-5 NA NA TRBV4-1 TGCGCCAGCAGCCAAGAGGGCCGCGGGGCCACCTTTGAGACCCAGTACTTC CASSQEGRGATFETQYF
TRBJ1-1 NA NA TRBV12-3/TRBV12-4 TGTGCCAGCAGTTCACAGGCCAAGAACACTGAAGCTTTCTTT CASSSQAKNTEAFF
TRBJ2-1 NA NA TRBV2 TGTGCCACCCGGAGCACTCCCAGTGGGGAGCAGTTCTTC CATRSTPSGEQFF
TRBJ1-1 NA NA TRBV6-5 TGTGCCAGCGGGGTGAACACTGAAGCTTTCTTT CASGVNTEAFF
TRBJ2-3 NA NA TRBV28 TGTGCCAGCAGTTTAGAACTAGGGGCGAACCCAGATACGCAGTATTTT CASSLELGANPDTQYF